The clone carrying this T cell receptor beta chain was picked up one time. This sample is part of a study of immune evolution from preneoplasia to lung adenocarcinoma. CDR3 length equals 16 residues. The junction had 9 bases not matched to a gene; V was cut back by 5 bases and J by 6 bases. Germline-derived CDR1 and CDR2 are SGHRS and YFSETQ. Libraries were prepared by immunoSEQ multiplex PCR; TCRdb keeps only in-frame clonotypes and omits some of them. The sample consists of several thousand clones, 84% of them appearing once. The receptor's source is a donor aged 70 or older with lung adenocarcinoma. This chain joins TRBV5-1 and TRBJ2-2, with 11 nucleotides matching TRBD1. Specimen: FFPE lung adenocarcinoma in situ tissue. The DNA of the CDR3 is TGCGCCAGCAGGTCTGGGACAGGGGGTCAGGCCGGGGAGCTGTTTTTT. The encoded protein is CASRSGTGGQAGELFF.